What follows are 3 T cell receptor beta chains derived from one specimen sequenced in a study of human T cells and chemical hapten exposure. As for time point: healthy volunteer bleed at 6 weeks. Total RNA extraction was carried out from unfractionated whole blood. Via MiXCR, TCRdb re-called the RACE reads, giving one row per CDR3 protein. In the table there are more than 75,000 distinct CDR3 sequences, about 8.6% of which are singletons. The sample comprised whole blood. Receptor source: a male donor in good health. Some clones in this sample may be carry-over from other donors' samples.

This clonotype was seen only a few times. This chain links TRBV20-1 with TRBJ1-1; TRBD1 is a possible D gene (5 bases). CDR3 size: 14 residues. V lost 6 bases and J 0 bases, leaving 14 bases between the germline ends. Germline V gives CDR1 DFQATT, CDR2 SNEGSKA (reference sequence). CDR3: CSASLGQLNTEAFF. The CDR3 DNA reads TGCAGTGCCTCCTTGGGGCAGCTGAACACTGAAGCTTTCTTT.

This rearrangement joins TRBV15 to TRBJ2-7, with D perhaps matching TRBD2 (5 bases). The germline V and J ends were trimmed by 1 base and 2 bases, with 18 bases remaining between them. CDR1 and CDR2 from the germline V gene are LNHNV and YYDKDF (reference sequence). The CDR3 has 17 residues. The chain's CDR3 is CATSRVAGNNKPYEQYF. The CDR3 DNA reads TGTGCCACCAGCAGAGTTGCCGGGAACAACAAGCCCTACGAGCAGTACTTC.

The rearrangement uses TRBV11-3 and TRBJ2-3; tentative D call: TRBD2 (6 bases). CDR3 size: 14 residues. V was cut by 5 bases and J by 2 bases, with 11 bases left in between. Germline lookup yields CDR1 SGHNT and CDR2 YENEEA. For the CDR3, the DNA is TGTGCCAGCAGCCAGGGACTGAACACAGATACGCAGTATTTT. The encoded protein is CASSQGLNTDTQYF.